A selection of T cell receptor beta chains follows, all from one sample in a study of CD8+CD57+ T cells in acquired aplastic anemia. TCRdb reanalysed the reads using MiXCR and keeps one entry per CDR3 protein. There are fewer than 200,000 distinct CDR3 sequences in the sample; roughly 48% occur only once, and roughly 1.2% lies in the top ten. The specimen sequenced was sorted CD4+, CD8+, or CD8+CD57+ T cells (not recorded which) from PBMCs. The source of these receptors is a human donor with aplastic anemia. Both conserved end residues are part of each CDR3. The order of the fields is clone size, J gene, D gene, V gene, CDR3 protein, CDR3 DNA. A D gene is named only where the DNA matches it firmly. Only part of the rows carry a size: once, few, many, or a class if the clone is expanded.

few | TRBJ2-7 | - | TRBV15 | CATSREGGSSYEQYF | TGTGCCACCAGCAGAGAGGGAGGAAGCTCCTACGAGCAGTACTTC
many | TRBJ2-7 | - | TRBV25-1 | CASSGWSSYEQYF | TGTGCCAGCAGTGGGTGGAGCTCCTACGAGCAGTACTTC
- | TRBJ1-2 | TRBD1 | TRBV24-1 | CATSDSGQGNYGYTF | TGTGCCACCAGTGATTCAGGACAGGGAAACTATGGCTACACCTTC
few | TRBJ2-1 | - | TRBV7-3 | CASSSGIKSNNEQFF | TGTGCCAGCAGCTCCGGGATCAAAAGCAACAATGAGCAGTTCTTC
few | TRBJ1-5 | - | TRBV12-3/TRBV12-4 | CASSLGEGSGHPVGQPQHF | TGTGCCAGCAGTTTAGGGGAGGGGTCGGGACACCCTGTTGGACAGCCCCAGCATTTT
- | TRBJ2-7 | TRBD1 | TRBV19 | CASSPGTGGHEQYF | TGTGCCAGCAGCCCCGGGACAGGGGGCCACGAGCAGTACTTC
- | TRBJ2-3 | TRBD1 | TRBV7-3 | CASSKRQGHGADTQYF | TGTGCCAGCAGCAAGCGACAGGGTCATGGTGCAGATACGCAGTATTTT
- | TRBJ2-7 | - | TRBV29-1 | CSAVRFMGYEQYF | TGCAGCGCCGTAAGATTCATGGGCTACGAGCAGTACTTC
many | TRBJ1-2 | - | TRBV29-1 | CSVELAAVGPGYTF | TGCAGCGTTGAATTAGCGGCAGTCGGCCCTGGCTACACCTTC
few | TRBJ1-3 | TRBD1 | TRBV3-1 | CASSQDRGRAGNTIYF | TGTGCCAGCAGCCAGGACAGGGGTAGGGCTGGAAACACCATATATTTT
many | TRBJ2-7 | TRBD1 | TRBV6-1 | CAGGTGGYEQYF | TGTGCCGGGGGGACAGGCGGTTACGAGCAGTACTTC
- | TRBJ2-5 | - | TRBV29-1 | CSVETAGQRF | TGCAGCGTTGAAACCGCGGGACAGAGGTTC
- | TRBJ1-5 | TRBD1 | TRBV20-1 | CSARDRGTGGNQPQHF | TGCAGTGCTAGAGATCGCGGGACAGGCGGAAATCAGCCCCAGCATTTT
- | TRBJ2-4 | - | TRBV18 | CASSPLPGDQKYF | TGTGCCAGCTCACCCCTCCCTGGAGATCAAAAGTACTTC
- | TRBJ2-1 | TRBD2 | TRBV19 | CASAVAGVVDEQFF | TGTGCCAGTGCAGTAGCGGGAGTTGTTGATGAGCAGTTCTTC
few | TRBJ1-2 | - | TRBV5-5 | CASSFGRESSFYGYTF | TGTGCCAGCAGCTTTGGTCGCGAAAGTTCTTTCTATGGCTACACCTTC
- | TRBJ2-7 | - | TRBV24-1 | CAARRTDSTYEQYF | TGTGCCGCCAGGAGAACGGACAGTACCTACGAGCAGTACTTC
- | TRBJ2-7 | - | TRBV19 | CASSLGPEIYEQYF | TGTGCCAGTAGCTTGGGACCGGAGATCTACGAGCAGTACTTC
many | TRBJ2-3 | - | TRBV5-1 | CASSLGGSPTDTQYF | TGCGCCAGCAGCTTAGGGGGGAGCCCCACAGATACGCAGTATTTT
- | TRBJ1-5 | - | TRBV2 | CASLEQGSAAQHF | TGTGCCAGCTTAGAACAGGGATCCGCGGCCCAGCATTTT
few | TRBJ1-1 | - | TRBV7-2 | CASSFGIGVTEALF | TGTGCCAGCAGCTTTGGGATAGGGGTCACTGAAGCTCTCTTT
- | TRBJ1-1 | - | TRBV10-3 | CAIGFRTEAFF | TGTGCCATCGGATTTCGGACAGAAGCTTTCTTT
many | TRBJ2-1 | - | TRBV5-1 | CASSLARANNEQFF | TGCGCCAGCAGCTTGGCCCGCGCCAACAATGAGCAGTTCTTC
many | TRBJ1-1 | - | TRBV5-6 | CASSLVGATEAFF | TGTGCCAGCAGCTTGGTTGGGGCTACTGAAGCTTTCTTT
many | TRBJ1-6 | - | TRBV6-5 | CASSYGGNNSPLHF | TGTGCCAGCAGTTACGGGGGGAATAATTCACCCCTCCACTTT
- | TRBJ2-6 | TRBD1 | TRBV20-1 | CSARDGTGGAGANVLTF | TGCAGTGCTAGGGATGGGACAGGGGGCGCTGGGGCCAACGTCCTGACTTTC
- | TRBJ2-5 | TRBD2 | TRBV10-3 | CAITGSPGLGKETQYF | TGTGCCATCACCGGGTCACCGGGACTAGGAAAAGAGACCCAGTACTTC